This TCR beta chain was recorded in a study of identical twins. In its sample, this clonotype was seen many times. No antigen is known for it. Findings and limits, study-wide: The degree of excess twin sharing was weaker in beta out-of-frame sequences. Zero-insertion analyses might be partly confounded by invariant T cells like MAIT and iNKT. Not following the same donors, the study drew its conclusions from cross-sectional statistical analysis.

A universal primer site was created by template switching, with the cDNA bearing unique molecular identifiers. TCRdb reanalysed the 5' RACE reads using MiXCR and keeps one entry per CDR3 protein. In the table there are 420,000 or so distinct CDR3 sequences, 15% to 20% of which are singletons. Germline CDR1 reads MDHEN; CDR2 reads SYDVKM. This CDR3 has 11 residues. V dropped 6 bases and J dropped 15 bases, with 15 bases sitting between them. The sequenced sample was naive T cells sorted from blood. The clonotype originates from a man aged 45-60 years in good health. V and J are TRBV28 and TRBJ2-1; D is perhaps TRBD1 (5 bases). The CDR3 sequence: CASRRGLEGFF. The CDR3, as DNA: TGTGCCAGCAGAAGGGGTCTCGAAGGGTTCTTC.